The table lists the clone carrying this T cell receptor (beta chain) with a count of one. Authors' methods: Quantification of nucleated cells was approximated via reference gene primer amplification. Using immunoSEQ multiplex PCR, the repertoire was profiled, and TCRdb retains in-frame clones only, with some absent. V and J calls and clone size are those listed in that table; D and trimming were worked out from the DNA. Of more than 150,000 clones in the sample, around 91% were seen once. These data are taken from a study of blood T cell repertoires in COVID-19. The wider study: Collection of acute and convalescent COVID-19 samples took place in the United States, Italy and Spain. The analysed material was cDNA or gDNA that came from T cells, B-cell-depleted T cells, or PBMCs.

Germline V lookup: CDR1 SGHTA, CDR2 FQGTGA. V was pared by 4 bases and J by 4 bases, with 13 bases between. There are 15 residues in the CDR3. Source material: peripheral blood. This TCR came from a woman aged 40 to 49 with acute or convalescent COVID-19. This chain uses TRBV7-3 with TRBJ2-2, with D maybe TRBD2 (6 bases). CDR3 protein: CASSSRVGGTGELFF. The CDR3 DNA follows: TGTGCCAGCAGCTCCCGGGTCGGGGGCACCGGGGAGCTGTTTTTT.